This record concerns one T cell receptor beta chain sequence. Its antigen is not identified. This record belongs to a study of blood T cells in healthy people across ages. Trimming shortened V by 0 bases and J by 3 bases, and 9 bases separated the two germline ends. The CDR3 sequence is 15 residues long. The germline gives CDR1 SGHAT, CDR2 FQNNGV. PCR was performed a second time for roughly 7 to 11 cycles using a sample-barcoded 5' primer and a J-beta primer mix. The study obtained at least 2.5 million CDR3-containing paired-end reads from every sample. TCRdb re-called the 5' RACE reads through MiXCR, storing one row per CDR3 protein. The sample holds about 780,000 distinct CDR3 sequences; approximately 67% are singletons and the top ten take around a quarter. Overall study results and limits: Long-lived donors had more naive CD4+ cells and higher diversity than aged donors. Per million T cells, TCR beta diversity dropped roughly linearly as age increased. Considered underestimates were the diversity estimates obtained from one million T cells.

Sequenced sample: blood. This chain connects TRBV11-2 to TRBJ2-1; D gene unclear. The sequence came from a man aged 25 to 40 in good health. This chain's CDR3 is CASSLEARFYNEQFF. The CDR3 DNA is TGTGCCAGCAGCTTAGAAGCGAGATTCTACAATGAGCAGTTCTTC.